This is a list of T cell receptor beta chains from one sample in a study of shared clonotypes between healthy human individuals. Generated by immunoSEQ multiplex PCR, the TCRdb table keeps only in-frame clones and is missing some. The sample shows about 460,000 clones, roughly 80% of them seen only once. The sample comprised PBMCs. These receptors came from a woman aged 40 to 55 in good health. Some clones in this sample may be carry-over from other donors' samples. The CDR3 runs from the conserved cysteine through the conserved F or W. The D gene is left open where the match is weak. Part of the rows lack a size; the others show once, few, many or a class for expanded clones.

>TRBJ1-2|NA|NA|TRBV5-5
CASSSDPTGYYGYTF
TGTGCCAGCAGCTCCGACCCGACAGGATACTATGGCTACACCTTC
>TRBJ2-7|NA|NA|TRBV7-8
CASSLLANGAQYF
TGTGCCAGCAGCTTACTAGCGAACGGGGCGCAGTACTTC
>TRBJ2-7|many|NA|TRBV2
CASSEIRGWYEQYF
TGTGCCAGCAGTGAAATCCGGGGTTGGTACGAGCAGTACTTC
>TRBJ1-2|NA|NA|TRBV10-1
CASSEKDRDFDGYTF
TGCGCCAGCAGTGAGAAAGACCGGGACTTCGATGGCTACACCTTC
>TRBJ2-1|NA|NA|TRBV5-1
CASSTPRGGEQFF
TGCGCCAGCAGCACACCGAGGGGTGGTGAGCAGTTCTTC
>TRBJ2-1|NA|TRBD2|TRBV2
CASSAGLAGTNEQFF
TGTGCCAGCAGCGCGGGACTAGCGGGGACCAATGAGCAGTTCTTC
>TRBJ2-1|NA|NA|TRBV9
CASSVGGSWGNEQFF
TGTGCCAGCAGCGTAGGCGGCAGTTGGGGCAATGAGCAGTTCTTC
>TRBJ2-2|once|NA|TRBV6-5
CASSSDYTGELFF
TGTGCCAGCAGTTCGGACTACACCGGGGAGCTGTTTTTT
>TRBJ2-7|NA|TRBD1|TRBV27
CASSLTDRDEQYF
TGTGCCAGCAGTTTAACGGACAGGGACGAGCAGTACTTC
>TRBJ1-2|NA|TRBD1|TRBV30
CAWKRDRGNLGYTF
TGTGCCTGGAAAAGGGACAGGGGAAATCTTGGCTACACCTTC
>TRBJ2-1|NA|TRBD2|TRBV15
CATSRGGTSGSSGQFF
TGTGCCACCAGCAGAGGGGGGACTAGCGGGAGTTCCGGGCAGTTCTTC
>TRBJ2-3|many|NA|TRBV7-9
CAIHDGGGKDTQYF
TGTGCCATCCACGACGGAGGGGGCAAGGATACGCAGTATTTT
>TRBJ2-2|NA|NA|TRBV11-3
CASSKDPTGELFF
TGTGCCAGCAGCAAGGACCCCACCGGGGAGCTGTTTTTT
>TRBJ2-7|NA|NA|TRBV11-2
CASSLKRESSYEQYF
TGTGCCAGCAGCTTAAAAAGGGAGAGCTCCTACGAGCAGTACTTC
>TRBJ2-2|few|NA|TRBV30
CAWSRTGAGELFF
TGTGCCTGGAGTCGAACGGGGGCCGGGGAGCTGTTTTTT
>TRBJ2-1|NA|NA|TRBV7-9
CASSLEGSMETYNEQFF
TGTGCCAGCAGCTTAGAAGGAAGTATGGAGACCTACAATGAGCAGTTCTTC
>TRBJ2-1|NA|NA|TRBV18
CASSPGGRIYYNEQFF
TGTGCCAGCTCACCAGGGGGGAGGATCTACTACAATGAGCAGTTCTTC
>TRBJ2-1|many|TRBD1|TRBV9
CASSLVGTGGYNEQFF
TGTGCCAGCAGCTTAGTCGGGACAGGGGGCTACAATGAGCAGTTCTTC
>TRBJ1-5|many|NA|TRBV19
CASSIRTPDQPQHF
TGTGCCAGTAGTATCAGAACGCCTGATCAGCCCCAGCATTTT
>TRBJ1-5|once|NA|TRBV7-9
CASTRDGPNQPQHF
TGTGCCAGCACCCGGGACGGACCCAATCAGCCCCAGCATTTT
>TRBJ2-3|NA|NA|TRBV7-9
CASSLAGLGTDTQYF
TGTGCCAGCAGCTTAGCAGGGTTGGGCACAGATACGCAGTATTTT
>TRBJ1-5|few|NA|TRBV27
CASSLWGSADQPQHF
TGTGCCAGCAGTTTGTGGGGGTCGGCGGATCAGCCCCAGCATTTT
>TRBJ2-7|NA|TRBD2|TRBV7-2
CASSLFGGRANYEQYF
TGTGCCAGCAGCTTATTTGGCGGGAGGGCCAATTACGAGCAGTACTTC
>TRBJ1-1|NA|NA|TRBV2
CASSLGVTEAFF
TGTGCCAGCTCCTTGGGCGTGACTGAAGCTTTCTTT
>TRBJ2-1|NA|TRBD1|TRBV19
CASRRQGMGEQFF
TGTGCCAGTAGACGACAGGGGATGGGTGAGCAGTTCTTC
>TRBJ2-1|NA|TRBD2|TRBV30
CAWSALAGGPSTPANEQFF
TGTGCCTGGAGTGCTCTAGCGGGAGGGCCTAGTACGCCGGCCAATGAGCAGTTCTTC
>TRBJ2-7|NA|NA|TRBV18
CASGPGITYEQYF
TGTGCCAGCGGCCCGGGGATTACCTACGAGCAGTACTTC
>TRBJ2-3|many|NA|TRBV5-6
CASRDWATDTQYF
TGTGCCAGCAGAGATTGGGCCACAGATACGCAGTATTTT
>TRBJ2-7|NA|TRBD1|TRBV5-4
CASSPGQVYYEQYF
TGTGCCAGCAGCCCGGGACAGGTTTACTACGAGCAGTACTTC
>TRBJ2-1|NA|NA|TRBV9
CASSVDRATYNEQFF
TGTGCCAGCAGCGTCGACAGAGCCACCTACAATGAGCAGTTCTTC
>TRBJ2-7|NA|TRBD1|TRBV27
CASSLRDRVPYEQYF
TGTGCCAGCAGTCTCCGGGACAGGGTCCCCTACGAGCAGTACTTC
>TRBJ2-1|NA|TRBD2|TRBV29-1
CSVGTSGSWDEQFF
TGCAGCGTAGGGACTAGCGGGAGTTGGGATGAGCAGTTCTTC
>TRBJ2-5|NA|TRBD1|TRBV18
CASSPSGTGLGETQYF
TGTGCCAGCTCACCGTCCGGGACAGGGTTGGGGGAGACCCAGTACTTC
>TRBJ1-1|NA|NA|TRBV18
CASSPRDSNTEAFF
TGTGCCAGCTCACCAAGAGATAGCAACACTGAAGCTTTCTTT
>TRBJ2-5|NA|TRBD1|TRBV27
CASSLDRAGSREYF
TGTGCCAGCAGTTTGGACAGGGCCGGATCCCGGGAGTACTTC
>TRBJ1-5|NA|TRBD1|TRBV28
CASTPTGRVGQPQHF
TGTGCCAGCACCCCGACAGGGCGGGTGGGTCAGCCCCAGCATTTT
>TRBJ1-2|few|NA|TRBV6-5
CASSYSTGGFGYTF
TGTGCCAGCAGTTACTCAACTGGGGGCTTTGGCTACACCTTC
>TRBJ1-2|NA|NA|TRBV10-3
CAISGRGGASGYTF
TGTGCCATCAGTGGGCGAGGTGGCGCGAGTGGCTACACCTTC
>TRBJ2-5|NA|NA|TRBV7-3
CASSLGTRGGETQYF
TGTGCCAGCAGCTTGGGGACAAGGGGAGGCGAGACCCAGTACTTC
>TRBJ1-1|once|TRBD1|TRBV10-2
CASSAGTGWNTEAFF
TGCGCCAGCAGTGCAGGGACAGGCTGGAACACTGAAGCTTTCTTT
>TRBJ2-7|NA|TRBD2|TRBV30
CAWSPGLAASEQYF
TGTGCCTGGAGTCCGGGACTAGCGGCATCCGAGCAGTACTTC
>TRBJ2-1|NA|TRBD2|TRBV6-4
CASSLHPGGGLNEQFF
TGTGCCAGCAGTCTCCATCCGGGAGGGGGTCTGAATGAGCAGTTCTTC